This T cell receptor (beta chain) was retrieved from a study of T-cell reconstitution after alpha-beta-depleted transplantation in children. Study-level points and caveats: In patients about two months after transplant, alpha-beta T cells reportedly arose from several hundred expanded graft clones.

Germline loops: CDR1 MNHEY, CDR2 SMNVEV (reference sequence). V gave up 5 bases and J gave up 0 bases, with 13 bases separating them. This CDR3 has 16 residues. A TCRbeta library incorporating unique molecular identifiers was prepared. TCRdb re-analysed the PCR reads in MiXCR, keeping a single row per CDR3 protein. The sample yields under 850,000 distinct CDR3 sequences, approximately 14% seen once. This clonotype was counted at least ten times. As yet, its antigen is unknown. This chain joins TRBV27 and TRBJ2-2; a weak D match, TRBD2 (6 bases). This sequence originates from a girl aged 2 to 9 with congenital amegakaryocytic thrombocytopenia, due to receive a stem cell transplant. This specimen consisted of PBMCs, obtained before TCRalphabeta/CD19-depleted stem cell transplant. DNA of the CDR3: TGTGCCAGCAGTCCCTTGGGCGGGGCGAACACCGGGGAGCTGTTTTTT. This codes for CASSPLGGANTGELFF.